The next 2 T cell receptor beta chains were all read from a single sample in a study of blood T cell repertoires in COVID-19. Sequenced by immunoSEQ multiplex PCR; TCRdb stores in-frame clones only, minus some. The profile shows about 170,000 clones, roughly 87% of them singletons. The sample consisted of PBMCs or T cells enriched from blood (not recorded which). The receptors originated from a human donor with acute COVID-19. The donor label of this sample is uncertain.

This chain links TRBV4-1 with TRBJ1-1; D gene uncertain. The V and J ends lost 1 base and 0 bases respectively, with 12 bases between them. Per the germline V gene, CDR1 is MGHRA and CDR2 is YSYEKL. This CDR3 has 16 amino acids. In DNA form, the CDR3 reads TGCGCCAGCAGCCAAGCCTTGAGGGCGATGAACACTGAAGCTTTCTTT. Protein: CASSQALRAMNTEAFF.

J is TRBJ2-5 and V is TRBV11-2; D possibly corresponds to TRBD1 (6 bases). The ends were cut back, 5 bases at V and 2 bases at J, with 12 bases in the middle. Germline CDR1 SGHAT, CDR2 FQNNGV. The CDR3 extends over 14 amino acids. This CDR3 reads CASSTQGIQETQYF. CDR3 bases: TGTGCCAGCAGCACACAGGGTATACAAGAGACCCAGTACTTC.